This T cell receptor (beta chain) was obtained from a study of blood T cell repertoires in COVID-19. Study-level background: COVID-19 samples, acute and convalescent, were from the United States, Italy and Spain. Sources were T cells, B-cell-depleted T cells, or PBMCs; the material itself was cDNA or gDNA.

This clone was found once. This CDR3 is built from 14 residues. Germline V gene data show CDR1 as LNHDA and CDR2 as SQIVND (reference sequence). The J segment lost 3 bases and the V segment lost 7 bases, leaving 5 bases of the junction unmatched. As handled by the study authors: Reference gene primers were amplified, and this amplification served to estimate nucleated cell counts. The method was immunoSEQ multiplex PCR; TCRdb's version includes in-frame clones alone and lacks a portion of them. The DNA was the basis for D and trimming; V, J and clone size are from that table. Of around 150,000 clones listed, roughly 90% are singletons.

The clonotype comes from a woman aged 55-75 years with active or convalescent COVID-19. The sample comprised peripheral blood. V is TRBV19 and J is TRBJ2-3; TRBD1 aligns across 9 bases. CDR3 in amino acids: CASNADRGTDTQYF. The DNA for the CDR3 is TGTGCCAGTAACGCGGACAGGGGAACAGATACGCAGTATTTT.